These T cell receptor beta chains were read from a single sample in a study of early stage breast cancer tumors. The repertoire was sequenced with immunoSEQ multiplex PCR; TCRdb's copy has only in-frame clones and lacks some. This repertoire shows roughly 57,000 clones, 85% to 95% found once; its top ten account for 4.5% to 5%. Sequencing was carried out using blood. The receptors originated from a person aged 65 to 85 with breast cancer. Each CDR3 is given without its conserved first and last residue. The order of the fields is V gene, J gene, CDR3 protein.

>TRBV7-6|TRBJ2-1
ASSLIRAQLNEQF
>TRBV28|TRBJ1-3
ASSPDRTGADTIY
>TRBV9|TRBJ2-7
ASSAGLAGGPFYEQY
>TRBV4-2|TRBJ2-2
ASSQDQGGDTGELF
>TRBV7-3|TRBJ2-6
ASTSPGANVLT
>TRBV19|TRBJ2-3
ASSMSSASGGDTDTQY
>TRBV6-1|TRBJ2-1
ASSEVLGYGGREREQF
>TRBV28|TRBJ1-2
ASRAGQASYGYT
>TRBV7-9|TRBJ2-5
ASSQGQGPDKETQY
>TRBV9|TRBJ1-5
ASSVNGDSNQPQH